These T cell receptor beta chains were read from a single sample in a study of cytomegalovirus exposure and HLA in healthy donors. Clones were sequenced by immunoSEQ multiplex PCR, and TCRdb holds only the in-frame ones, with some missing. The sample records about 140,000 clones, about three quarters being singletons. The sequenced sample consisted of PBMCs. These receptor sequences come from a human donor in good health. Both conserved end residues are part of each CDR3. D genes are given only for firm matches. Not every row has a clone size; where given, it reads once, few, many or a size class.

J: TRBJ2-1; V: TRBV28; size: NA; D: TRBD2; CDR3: CASSLHPRRGGPVNEQFF; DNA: TGTGCCAGCAGTCTTCATCCAAGGCGGGGGGGCCCAGTCAATGAGCAGTTCTTC
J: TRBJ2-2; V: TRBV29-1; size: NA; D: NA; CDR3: CSARDKNTGELFF; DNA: TGCAGCGCCCGGGACAAGAACACCGGGGAGCTGTTTTTT
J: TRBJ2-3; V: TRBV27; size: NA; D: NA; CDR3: CAINHGTPSTDTQYF; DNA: TGTGCCATCAATCACGGGACACCAAGCACAGATACGCAGTATTTT
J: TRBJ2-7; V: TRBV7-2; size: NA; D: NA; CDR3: CASSLRGAGPYEQYF; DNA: TGTGCCAGCAGCTTAAGGGGCGCGGGACCGTACGAGCAGTACTTC
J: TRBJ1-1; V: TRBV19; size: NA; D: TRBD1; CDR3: CASRGGLNTEAFF; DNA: TGTGCCAGTAGAGGGGGCTTGAACACTGAAGCTTTCTTT
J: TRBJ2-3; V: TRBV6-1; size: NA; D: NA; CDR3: CASSTYSADTQYF; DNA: TGTGCCAGCAGTACCTACTCGGCAGATACGCAGTATTTT
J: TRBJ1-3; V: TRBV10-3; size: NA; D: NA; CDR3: CAISESGGLGDTIYF; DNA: TGTGCCATCAGTGAGTCGGGCGGGCTTGGAGACACCATATATTTT
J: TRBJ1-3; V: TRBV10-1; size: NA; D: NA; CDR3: CASSESAAGNTIYF; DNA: TGCGCCAGCAGTGAATCTGCGGCTGGAAACACCATATATTTT
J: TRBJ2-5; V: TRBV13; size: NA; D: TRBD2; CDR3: CASSLGTSGRGFQETQYF; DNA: TGTGCCAGCAGCCTAGGGACTAGCGGGAGGGGTTTTCAAGAGACCCAGTACTTC
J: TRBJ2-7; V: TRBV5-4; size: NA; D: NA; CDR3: CASSFGGYEQYF; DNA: TGTGCCAGCAGCTTCGGGGGCTACGAGCAGTACTTC
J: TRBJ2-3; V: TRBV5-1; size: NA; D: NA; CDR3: CASSLVGGRILTDTQYF; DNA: TGCGCCAGCAGCTTGGTGGGCGGGCGGATACTCACAGATACGCAGTATTTT
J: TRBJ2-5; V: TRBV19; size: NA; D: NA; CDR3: CATSQGETQYF; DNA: TGTGCCACCTCACAGGGCGAGACCCAGTACTTC
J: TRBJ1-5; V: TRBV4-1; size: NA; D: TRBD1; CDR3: CASSERDRDNQPQHF; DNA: TGCGCCAGCAGCGAAAGGGACAGGGACAATCAGCCCCAGCATTTT
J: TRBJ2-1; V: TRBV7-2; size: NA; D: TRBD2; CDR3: CASSPSSGHNEQFF; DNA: TGTGCCAGCAGCCCCTCTAGCGGACACAATGAGCAGTTCTTC
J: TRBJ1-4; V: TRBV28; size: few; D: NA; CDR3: CASSLVWGGSEKLFF; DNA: TGTGCCAGCAGTTTAGTTTGGGGGGGGAGTGAAAAACTGTTTTTT
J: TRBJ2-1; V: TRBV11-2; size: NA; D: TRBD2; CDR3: CASSLGLAGLTNEQFF; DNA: TGTGCCAGCAGCTTAGGACTAGCGGGACTTACGAATGAGCAGTTCTTC
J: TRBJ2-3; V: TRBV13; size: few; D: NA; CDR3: CASSLALDTQYF; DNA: TGTGCCAGCAGCTTAGCTTTAGATACGCAGTATTTT
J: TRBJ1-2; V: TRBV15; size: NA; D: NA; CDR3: CATSSLGRGYTF; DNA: TGTGCCACCAGCAGTTTGGGGAGGGGCTACACCTTC
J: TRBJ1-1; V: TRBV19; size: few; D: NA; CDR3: CASSIKSTEAFF; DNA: TGTGCCAGTAGTATTAAGAGCACTGAAGCTTTCTTT